What follows is one TCR beta chain and its context. As yet, its antigen is unknown. These data originate in a study of OX40 agonist ivuxolimab in advanced cancers. For the study at large: As their treatment, patients were administered ivuxolimab, an agonistic anti-OX40 (CD134) antibody.

Patients were ruled out by autoimmune disease history or systemic immunosuppression. Overall study results and limits: In general, CD8+ T cells held more expanded clones than CD4+ did, on average.

V dropped 7 bases and J dropped 1 base, with 4 bases sitting between them. The CDR3 consists of 11 residues. Per the germline V gene, CDR1 is MDHEN and CDR2 is SYDVKM. Libraries were prepared by immunoSEQ multiplex PCR; TCRdb keeps only in-frame clonotypes and omits some of them. The table includes about 79,000 clones, about 85% detected once. Here the sequenced sample was CD4+ or CD8+ T cells sorted from blood, taken in a trial of the OX40 agonist ivuxolimab. This sequence originates from an adult with an advanced solid tumor such as melanoma, head and neck, liver or kidney cancer. The V call is TRBV28, the J call TRBJ2-5; the D is unclear. The CDR3, as DNA: TGTGCCAGCACGGCCCAAGAGACCCAGTACTTC. Protein product: CASTAQETQYF.